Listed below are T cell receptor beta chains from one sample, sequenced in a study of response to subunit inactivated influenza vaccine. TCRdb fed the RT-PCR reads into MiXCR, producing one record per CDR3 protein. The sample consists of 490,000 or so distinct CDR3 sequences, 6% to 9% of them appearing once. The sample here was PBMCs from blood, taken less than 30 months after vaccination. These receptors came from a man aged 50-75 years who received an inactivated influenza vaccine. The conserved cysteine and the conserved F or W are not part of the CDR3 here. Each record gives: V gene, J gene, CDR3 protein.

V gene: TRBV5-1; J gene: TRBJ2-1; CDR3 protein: ASSKIAGGPNEQF
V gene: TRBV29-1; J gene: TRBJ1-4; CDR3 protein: SVGMTGYNEKLF
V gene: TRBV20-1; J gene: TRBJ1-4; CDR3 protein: SARDVRGALEILF
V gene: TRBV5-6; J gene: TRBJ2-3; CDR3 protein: ASSSTINTQY
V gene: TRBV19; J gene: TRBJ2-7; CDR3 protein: ASSRRDRGSYEQY
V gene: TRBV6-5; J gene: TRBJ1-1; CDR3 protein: ASSSLGTAPAF
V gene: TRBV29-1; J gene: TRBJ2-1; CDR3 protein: SVVGYNEQF
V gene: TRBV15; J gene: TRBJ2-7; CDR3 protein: ATSSLSSEQY
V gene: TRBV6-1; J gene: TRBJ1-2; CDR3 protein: ASSEGAGLVT
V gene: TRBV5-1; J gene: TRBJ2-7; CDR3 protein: ASSLGWLSYEQY
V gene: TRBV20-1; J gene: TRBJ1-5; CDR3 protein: SARQQGLSQPQH
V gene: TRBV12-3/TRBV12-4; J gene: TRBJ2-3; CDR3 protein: ASSLLAVSTDTQY
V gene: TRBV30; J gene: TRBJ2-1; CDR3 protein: AWRRGLDNEQF
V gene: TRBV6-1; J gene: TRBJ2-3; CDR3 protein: ASSDFLGGLSTDTQY
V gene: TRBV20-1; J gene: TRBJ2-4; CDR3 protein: SAPGPIAKNIQY
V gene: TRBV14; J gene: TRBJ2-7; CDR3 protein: ASSQEYRISSYEQY
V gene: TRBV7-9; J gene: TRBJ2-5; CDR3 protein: ASSQLDGTGKVETQY
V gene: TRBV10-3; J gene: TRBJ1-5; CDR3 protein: AIRAGLESNQPQH
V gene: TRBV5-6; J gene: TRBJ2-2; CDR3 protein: ASSPRSGGYTGELF
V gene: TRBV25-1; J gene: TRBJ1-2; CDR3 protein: ASSESEGAVYGYT
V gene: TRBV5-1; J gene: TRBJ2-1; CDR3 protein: ASSPTSGGAGYNEQF
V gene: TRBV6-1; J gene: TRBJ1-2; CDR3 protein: ASRPTLAITNYGYT
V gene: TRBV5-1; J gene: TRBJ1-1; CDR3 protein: ASSFVGGRDTEAF